These 17 T cell receptor beta chains share one sample of origin, sequenced in a study of blood T cell repertoires in COVID-19. Method: immunoSEQ multiplex PCR; TCRdb's copy keeps in-frame clones and lacks some. The sample has some 170,000 clones, more than 85% seen once. The sequencing sample was made of PBMCs or T cells enriched from blood (not recorded which). The receptors shown here come from a human donor with acute COVID-19. The donor label of this sample is uncertain.

This chain uses TRBV19 with TRBJ1-1; D gene ambiguous. V gave up 1 base and J gave up 8 bases, with 8 bases separating them. The germline V gene encodes CDR1 LNHDA and CDR2 SQIVND (reference sequence). This CDR3 has 12 amino acids. This CDR3 is CASSIGIGEAFF. CDR3 bases: TGTGCCAGTAGTATAGGGATCGGGGAAGCTTTCTTT.

This clone was detected only once. The chain is built from TRBV19 and TRBJ1-1; TRBD1 aligns across 7 bases. The CDR3 is 13 amino acids. V shed 6 bases and J 4 bases; nucleotides not matched to a gene: 5. Germline values: CDR1 LNHDA, CDR2 SQIVND (reference sequence). The CDR3: CASRSGGRTEAFF. CDR3 nucleotides: TGTGCCAGTAGATCAGGGGGGCGCACTGAAGCTTTCTTT.

J is TRBJ1-2 and V is TRBV6-2 or TRBV6-3; D may be TRBD1 (5 bases). CDR1 MNHEY and CDR2 SVGEGT come from the germline V gene. V dropped 0 bases and J dropped 7 bases, with 9 bases sitting between them. The CDR3 consists of 13 residues. This chain's CDR3 is CASSYSWRGGYTF. CDR3 nucleotides: TGTGCCAGCAGTTACTCGTGGAGGGGTGGCTACACCTTC.

This clone was seen a single time. V gene TRBV7-2 combines with J gene TRBJ1-4, with D perhaps TRBD1 (6 bases). Between the trimmed V and J ends, which lost 5 bases and 7 bases, there was a span of 14 bases. The CDR3 length is 14 residues. Germline-derived CDR1 and CDR2 are SGHTA and FQGNSA. The CDR3 loop is CASSPGRGGEKLFF. For the CDR3, the DNA is TGTGCCAGCAGCCCCGGCAGGGGCGGTGAAAAACTGTTTTTT.

This chain links TRBV29-1 with TRBJ1-1; 7 nucleotides match TRBD1. CDR1 SQVTM and CDR2 ANQGSEA come from the germline V gene. Trimming took 6 bases from V and 1 from J; bases not matched to a gene: 2. The CDR3 loop spans 12 amino acids. CDR3 protein: CSVRDRNTEAFF. The CDR3 coding sequence is TGCAGCGTCCGGGACAGGAACACTGAAGCTTTCTTT.

This chain joins TRBV12-5 and TRBJ2-1; the D gene is possibly TRBD2 (7 bases). This CDR3 contains 23 residues. Germline assignment: CDR1 LGHNT and CDR2 FRNRAP. V dropped 3 bases and J dropped 3 bases, with 36 bases sitting between them. The CDR3 region has the DNA TGTGCTAGTGGTTTAGGACGACTTGGGGGGGCACAACCTAAAGTATTTCTCTACAATGAGCAGTTCTTC. Amino acid sequence: CASGLGRLGGAQPKVFLYNEQFF.

V usage is TRBV6-5 and J usage is TRBJ1-5, with 8 bases fitting TRBD1. V was pared by 5 bases and J by 2 bases, with 5 bases of the junction left unmatched. There are 15 residues in the CDR3. Germline assignment: CDR1 MNHEY and CDR2 SVGAGI. The DNA for the CDR3 is TGTGCCAGCAGTCTTCAGACAGGGGGCAATCAGCCCCAGCATTTT. Protein sequence: CASSLQTGGNQPQHF.

The chain links TRBV25-1 to TRBJ2-7; TRBD2 matches at 7 bases. Germline trimming cut 6 bases from V and 1 base from J; bases unmatched to any gene: 9. Germline values: CDR1 MGHDK, CDR2 SYGVNS. The CDR3 contains 15 residues. DNA for the CDR3: TGTGCCAGCAGCCAAGAGCGGGGCTCTTCCTACGAGCAGTACTTC. It translates to CASSQERGSSYEQYF.

The chain is built from TRBV27 and TRBJ1-5, with 8 bases that match TRBD1. Germline CDR1 reads MNHEY; CDR2 reads SMNVEV (reference sequence). The CDR3 consists of 19 residues. The V and J ends lost 5 bases and 0 bases, in that order; junction bases with no gene match: 15. The CDR3 loop reads CASSSRPRTGRNSNQPQHF. The CDR3 DNA reads as TGTGCCAGCAGTAGCCGACCCCGGACAGGGAGGAATAGCAATCAGCCCCAGCATTTT.

J is TRBJ1-1 and V is TRBV4-3; 8 bases line up with TRBD1. The length of the CDR3 is 15 residues. Germline lookup yields CDR1 LGHNA and CDR2 YSLEER. J lost 0 bases, V lost 4 bases, and 4 bases had no gene match. The DNA for the CDR3 is TGCGCCAGCAGCCTACGGGACAGGTTGAACACTGAAGCTTTCTTT. It specifies CASSLRDRLNTEAFF.

The V call is TRBV6-6, the J call TRBJ2-2; D is possibly TRBD2 (9 bases). Per germline, CDR1 MNHNY and CDR2 SVGAGI (reference sequence). The length of the CDR3 is 23 residues. The germline V and J ends were trimmed by 5 bases and 4 bases, with 38 bases remaining between them. CDR3 DNA sequence: TGTGCCAGCAGTCTTAGGGGGCGGACAGGGTGGTTTCGACTAGCGGTGTCCACCGGGGAGCTGTTTTTT. Amino acid sequence: CASSLRGRTGWFRLAVSTGELFF.

The V gene is TRBV6-5, the J gene TRBJ1-5, with 7 bases aligning to TRBD1. The CDR3 runs to 15 residues. Trimming cost V 6 bases and J 6 bases; bases outside gene matches: 11. CDR1 and CDR2 (germline): MNHEY, SVGAGI. This chain's CDR3 is CASSHNDRASQPQHF. CDR3 DNA sequence: TGTGCCAGCAGCCATAATGACAGGGCGAGTCAGCCCCAGCATTTT.

The V call is TRBV4-1, the J call TRBJ1-1; TRBD1 might be the D (6 bases). The CDR3 sequence is 17 residues long. With 0 bases removed from V and 1 base from J, the gap between germline ends came to 15 bases. CDR1 MGHRA and CDR2 YSYEKL come from the germline V gene. The CDR3 here is CASSQEVGVRGNTEAFF. CDR3 bases: TGCGCCAGCAGCCAAGAAGTTGGGGTCAGGGGGAACACTGAAGCTTTCTTT.

The chain joins TRBV12-5 to TRBJ2-5, with 7 bases that match TRBD1. The germline CDR1 and CDR2 sequences are LGHNT and FRNRAP. The length of the CDR3 is 18 residues. With V trimmed by 6 bases and J by 5 bases, 21 bases remained unmatched. CDR3: CASGVSRGRQPRWETQYF. The CDR3 DNA follows: TGTGCTAGTGGGGTATCTAGGGGGCGGCAGCCGAGATGGGAGACCCAGTACTTC.

The chain combines TRBV6-1 with TRBJ1-4; TRBD1 is a possible D gene (6 bases). There are 15 residues in the CDR3. The germline V and J ends were trimmed by 6 bases and 4 bases, with 15 bases remaining between them. Germline V gene sequence: CDR1 MNHNS, CDR2 SASEGT. CDR3 in amino acids: CASSLTGNGNEKLFF. In DNA form, the CDR3 reads TGTGCCAGCAGCCTCACAGGGAATGGTAATGAAAAACTGTTTTTT.

The chain couples TRBV3-1 (or the pseudogene TRBV3-2) to TRBJ1-1; D not resolved. The CDR3 contains 14 residues. The germline CDR1 and CDR2 sequences are LGHDT and YNNKEL (reference sequence). V was shortened by 0 bases and J by 1 base, with 6 bases between the two germline ends. CDR3 nucleotide sequence: TGTGCCAGCAGCCAAGACGCGGGGAACACTGAAGCTTTCTTT. Protein sequence: CASSQDAGNTEAFF.

The gene calls are TRBV7-3 and TRBJ2-2, with TRBD2 identical over 10 bases. The CDR3 sequence is 18 residues long. Per the germline V gene, CDR1 is SGHTA and CDR2 is FQGTGA. Losses at the gene ends were 3 bases for V and 5 bases for J; bases not matched to a gene: 12. Here the CDR3 reads CASSLGPASGGRTGELFF. Here the CDR3 DNA reads TGTGCCAGCAGCTTGGGTCCAGCTAGCGGGGGACGGACCGGGGAGCTGTTTTTT.